Listed below are T cell receptor beta chains from one sample, sequenced in a study of CD8 T cells in ankylosing spondylitis. TCRdb re-called the 5' RACE reads with MiXCR, one entry per CDR3 protein. The table records hundreds of thousands of distinct CDR3 sequences, roughly 27% of them present only once. Sequencing input: blood, either unsorted or a sorted T cell fraction (not recorded which). The receptor source for this set is a male donor with ankylosing spondylitis. CDR3s leave out the opening cysteine and the closing phenylalanine or tryptophan. Fields, in order: V gene, J gene, CDR3 protein.

>TRBV10-3|TRBJ2-1
AISEVLASNEQF
>TRBV12-3/TRBV12-4|TRBJ2-1
ASSSTGARYNEQF
>TRBV3-1|TRBJ2-4
ASSQTPMGKNIQY
>TRBV7-6|TRBJ2-2
ASSLVRGRSTGELF
>TRBV20-1|TRBJ1-5
SASKGGQQKQGRNQPQH
>TRBV20-1|TRBJ1-4
SARAGTNEKLF
>TRBV5-1|TRBJ1-2
ASSQGRTEYGYT
>TRBV2|TRBJ2-5
ASGRGRGEGETQY
>TRBV7-6|TRBJ1-5
ASSLGPTDNQPQH
>TRBV7-7|TRBJ2-3
ASSSAAGVGTDTQY
>TRBV5-6|TRBJ2-7
ASSSVDSPYEQY
>TRBV6-1|TRBJ1-1
ASSEMGQGVGEAF
>TRBV29-1|TRBJ2-2
SPKGLGGLAGELF
>TRBV7-9|TRBJ2-6
ASSSPGGSGANVLT
>TRBV5-1|TRBJ1-2
ASSLRQGAFYGYT
>TRBV7-2|TRBJ2-1
ASSPFRTSGRSDEQF